The present TCR beta chain was sequenced within a study of identical twins. Regarding the study as a whole: Abundant beta clonotypes from cord blood bore fewer insertions; memory repertoires lacked this pattern.

Germline-derived CDR1 and CDR2 are MDHEN and SYDVKM. V trimming: 8 bases; J trimming: 10 bases; junction bases outside the gene matches: 8. The CDR3 runs to 14 residues. One entry per CDR3 protein results from TCRdb running MiXCR on the 5' RACE reads. The profile shows roughly 290,000 distinct CDR3 sequences, under 9.5% of them singletons. This clonotype was seen repeatedly, ten times or more. Its specificity is not known. The sample also formed part of further work on yellow fever vaccine responses in identical twins.

The chain combines TRBV28 with TRBJ1-6; 10 nucleotides agree with TRBD1. This clonotype originated in a woman under 30 in good health. The sample comprised memory (CD45RO+) T cells sorted from blood. Here the CDR3 DNA reads TGTGCCAGCCGGGACAGGGGAAATTTGTCACCCCTCCACTTT. This sequence encodes CASRDRGNLSPLHF.